Listed below are T cell receptor beta chains from one sample, sequenced in a study of T cells in Graves' hyperthyroidism and ophthalmopathy. MiXCR, applied by TCRdb to the multiplex PCR reads, yields one record per CDR3 protein. In the table there are 350,000 to 450,000 distinct CDR3 sequences, approximately 14% of which are singletons. Sequencing input: blood. These receptors all stem from a woman aged 55-69 years with Graves' hyperthyroidism. Each CDR3 is given without its conserved first and last residue. D genes are given only for firm matches. Only some rows state a clone size, as once, few, many or a class for expanded clones.

TRBV11-3 TRBD2 many ASSLVLAGTYEQY
TRBV19 NA NA ASSIFADTQY
TRBV5-1 NA NA ASTINTGELF
TRBV19 TRBD2 many ASSPAGLAGVNEQF
TRBV4-1 TRBD2 NA ASSQGAGGDYNEQF
TRBV7-2 NA many ASSLGRTADTQY
TRBV2 NA few ASSEGSTNYGYA
TRBV6-5 NA many ASSYSSGKRYYNEQF
TRBV24-1 NA NA ATSALGRGDDTQY
TRBV19 NA NA ASRVAGRGTGELF
TRBV29-1 NA few SVDEGITEAF
TRBV6-5 NA few ASSYLAGNTIY
TRBV19 NA NA ASSIYRARDGYT
TRBV5-1 TRBD2 many ASSFRTSVNEQF